These 8 T cell receptor beta chains share one sample of origin, sequenced in a study of graft-versus-host responses after intestinal transplantation. Clones were read by immunoSEQ multiplex PCR, and TCRdb kept only the in-frame ones, dropping some. The table lists roughly 120,000 clones, 93% of them singletons. The antigens of these receptors remain unknown. Source: unstimulated CD8+ T cells sorted from spleen or lymph node cells, taken before intestinal transplant. The receptors were gathered from a human donor who received an intestinal transplant.

The J gene is TRBJ2-1, the V gene TRBV13, with TRBD2 matching over 10 bases. This CDR3 has 13 residues. Germline V gene sequence: CDR1 PRHDT, CDR2 FYEKMQ (reference sequence). Germline trimming cut 5 bases from V and 6 bases from J; bases unmatched to any gene: 1. In nucleotides, the CDR3 is TGTGCCAGCAGCCGGACTAGCGGCAATGAGCAGTTCTTC. Its translation: CASSRTSGNEQFF.

The chain uses TRBV13 and TRBJ1-1; D unresolved. This CDR3 has 12 residues. CDR1 PRHDT and CDR2 FYEKMQ come from the germline V gene (reference sequence). V lost 4 bases, J lost 4 bases, and 7 bases lay in between. The CDR3 DNA reads TGTGCCAGCAGCTCACGCTTCACTGAAGCTTTCTTT. Translated: CASSSRFTEAFF.

The V and J genes are TRBV19 and TRBJ2-7, with D possibly being TRBD1 or TRBD2 (5 bases each). Trimming removed 5 bases at V and 1 base at J, with 15 bases between. Germline V gene data show CDR1 as LNHDA and CDR2 as SQIVND (reference sequence). CDR3 size: 15 residues. The CDR3 DNA follows: TGTGCCAGTAGTCCCTCGGGACGCTATTCCTACGAGCAGTACTTC. It translates to CASSPSGRYSYEQYF.

This chain connects TRBV30 to TRBJ2-7; D tentatively reads TRBD1 or TRBD2 (5 bases each). In germline, CDR1 is GTSNPN, CDR2 SVGIG (reference sequence). The CDR3 is 12 residues long. V was shortened by 6 bases and J by 6 bases, with 15 bases between the two germline ends. The CDR3 nucleotides read TGTGCCTGTAACTCCGGGGCTCCCGAGCAGTACTTC. This sequence encodes CACNSGAPEQYF.

The rearrangement uses TRBV5-1 and TRBJ2-1, with D perhaps being TRBD1 or TRBD2 (6 bases each). The CDR3 consists of 14 residues. The V and J ends lost 6 bases and 4 bases respectively, with 14 bases between them. CDR1 is SGHRS and CDR2 is YFSETQ in the germline V gene. This chain's CDR3 is CASTIKGGYNEQFF. CDR3 sequence (DNA): TGCGCCAGCACCATAAAGGGGGGATACAATGAGCAGTTCTTC. Supplemented by reference TRBV5-1 and TRBJ2-1, the full variable domain reads KAGVTQTPRYLIKTRGQQVTLSCSPISGHRSVSWYQQTPGQGLQFLFEYFSETQRNKGNFPGRFSGRQFSNSRSEMNVSTLELGDSALYLCASTIKGGYNEQFFGPGTRLTVL.

The V and J genes are TRBV27 and TRBJ2-5; TRBD2 matches at 11 bases. The ends lost 5 bases at V and 3 bases at J; junction bases unmatched: 11. The CDR3 is 17 amino acids. Per germline, CDR1 MNHEY and CDR2 SMNVEV (reference sequence). Written as DNA, the CDR3 is TGTGCCAGCAGTCGGAGGCTTGGGACTAGCGGCAAAGAGACCCAGTACTTC. It is translated as CASSRRLGTSGKETQYF.

The sample holds a few counts of this clone. This chain joins TRBV7-9 and TRBJ2-7; D possibly uses TRBD1 or TRBD2 (5 bases each). CDR3 length: 13 residues. The V end was cut by 8 bases, the J end by 2 bases, with 13 bases between. Germline-derived CDR1 and CDR2 are SEHNR and FQNEAQ (reference sequence). CDR3 nucleotide sequence: TGTGCCAGCGAGGCACAGGAGGCCTACGAGCAGTACTTC. Its protein is CASEAQEAYEQYF.

CDR3 DNA sequence: TGTGCCAGTAGTGACAGGGGCACTAACTATGGCTACACCTTC. It encodes CASSDRGTNYGYTF. The chain combines TRBV19 with TRBJ1-2; 8 nucleotides align to TRBD1. The CDR3 is 14 amino acids. V gave up 5 bases and J gave up 0 bases; unmatched junction bases: 2. CDR1 is LNHDA and CDR2 is SQIVND in the germline V gene (reference sequence).